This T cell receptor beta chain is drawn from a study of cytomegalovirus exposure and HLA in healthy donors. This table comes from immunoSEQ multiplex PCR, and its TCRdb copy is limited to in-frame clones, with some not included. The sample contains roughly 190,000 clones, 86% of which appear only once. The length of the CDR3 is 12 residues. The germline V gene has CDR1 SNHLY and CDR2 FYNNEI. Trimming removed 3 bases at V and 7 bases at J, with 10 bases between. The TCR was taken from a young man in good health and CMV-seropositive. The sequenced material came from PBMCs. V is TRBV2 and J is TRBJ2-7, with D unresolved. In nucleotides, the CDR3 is TGTGCCAGCAGTGATTGGAAGCCGGAGCAGTACTTC. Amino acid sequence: CASSDWKPEQYF.